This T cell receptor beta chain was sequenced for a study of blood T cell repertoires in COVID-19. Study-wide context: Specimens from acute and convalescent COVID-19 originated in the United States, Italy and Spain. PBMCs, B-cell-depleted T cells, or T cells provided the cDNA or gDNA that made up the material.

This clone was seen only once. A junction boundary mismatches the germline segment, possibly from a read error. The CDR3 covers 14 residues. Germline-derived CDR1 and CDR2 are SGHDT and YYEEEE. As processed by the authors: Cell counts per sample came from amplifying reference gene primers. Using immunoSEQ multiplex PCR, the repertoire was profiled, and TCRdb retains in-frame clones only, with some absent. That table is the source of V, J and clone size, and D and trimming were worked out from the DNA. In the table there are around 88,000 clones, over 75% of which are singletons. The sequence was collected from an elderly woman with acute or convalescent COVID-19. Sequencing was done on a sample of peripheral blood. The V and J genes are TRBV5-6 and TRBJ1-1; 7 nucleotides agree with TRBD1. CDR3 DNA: TGTGCCAGCAGTTTGGGACAGCGAGTCAGTGAAGCTTTCTTT. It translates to CASSLGQRVSEAFF.